The 12 T cell receptor beta chains given below trace back to one sample, sequenced in a study of T cell responses to AZD1222 COVID-19 vaccine. Measured with immunoSEQ multiplex PCR; TCRdb has only the in-frame clones, and not every one. Of 100,000 or so clones listed, about 82% were seen once; the top ten hold approximately 1.3%. The specimen was peripheral blood, collected on day 0 of AZD1222 vaccination. The receptors originated from an adult in good health.

The chain links TRBV6-2 or TRBV6-3 to TRBJ2-4, with TRBD1 matching 7 bases. The trim removed 5 bases at V and 0 bases at J, leaving 16 bases unmatched. The length of the CDR3 is 19 residues. Germline values: CDR1 MNHEY, CDR2 SVGEGT. The CDR3 bases are TGTGCCAGCAGTCACGGCCTCAACAGGGGCCTGAGAGCCAAAAACATTCAGTACTTC. Translation gives CASSHGLNRGLRAKNIQYF.

The chain recombines TRBV25-1 with TRBJ1-3, with no clear D. The CDR3 spans 14 residues. Trimming removed 2 bases at V and 0 bases at J, with 5 bases between. Germline V gene data show CDR1 as MGHDK and CDR2 as SYGVNS. DNA for the CDR3: TGTGCCAGCAGTGAAACGCGCTCTGGAAACACCATATATTTT. Its protein product is CASSETRSGNTIYF.

The gene calls are TRBV7-9 and TRBJ1-1; 7 bases are a match to TRBD1. Germline V gives CDR1 SEHNR, CDR2 FQNEAQ (reference sequence). This CDR3 region has 14 residues. J lost 0 bases, V lost 4 bases, and 2 bases had no gene match. DNA of the CDR3: TGTGCCAGCAGCTCGGACAGGTTGAACACTGAAGCTTTCTTT. Translating gives CASSSDRLNTEAFF.

This clone has a single count. The gene calls are TRBV12-3 or TRBV12-4 and TRBJ1-1; no firm D call. The CDR3 consists of 13 residues. Deletions cut 7 bases from V and 10 bases from J, with 19 bases between. The CDR3 region is CASTLDLRTGAFF. For the CDR3, the DNA is TGTGCCAGCACCCTGGACTTACGCACGGGAGCTTTCTTT.

The chain links TRBV27 to TRBJ1-6, with TRBD1 as a possible D gene (6 bases). Germline loops: CDR1 MNHEY, CDR2 SMNVEV (reference sequence). CDR3 length: 15 amino acids. V was pared by 0 bases and J by 7 bases, with 10 bases between. The CDR3 DNA follows: TGTGCCAGCAGTTTATCGTCAGGGGTCAATTCACCCCTCCACTTT. Amino acid sequence: CASSLSSGVNSPLHF.

The chain couples TRBV7-2 to TRBJ2-7; a possible D gene is TRBD2 (6 bases). V lost 6 bases to trimming and J lost 4 bases, with 16 bases between them. CDR1 and CDR2 from the germline V gene are SGHTA and FQGNSA. CDR3 length: 14 amino acids. CDR3 residues: CASRPGLRPYEQYF. The DNA of the CDR3 is TGTGCCAGCAGACCGGGACTCCGACCTTACGAGCAGTACTTC. Looking up the rest from reference TRBV7-2 and TRBJ2-7 gives the full variable domain: GAGVSQSPSNKVTEKGKDVELRCDPISGHTALYWYRQSLGQGLEFLIYFQGNSAPDKSGLPSDRFSAERTGGSVSTLTIQRTQQEDSAVYLCASRPGLRPYEQYFGPGTRLTVT.

V is TRBV11-2 and J is TRBJ2-7, with TRBD1 as a possible D gene (6 bases). Germline CDR1 is SGHAT and CDR2 is FQNNGV. CDR3 size: 14 residues. V was clipped by 0 bases and J by 3 bases, with 9 bases between them. CDR3 amino acids: CASSLDGTFYEQYF. CDR3 in DNA: TGTGCCAGCAGCTTAGACGGGACATTCTACGAGCAGTACTTC.

This clone was recorded a few times. This rearrangement joins TRBV30 to TRBJ1-2; 12 bases map to TRBD1. This CDR3 has 16 residues. CDR1 is GTSNPN, CDR2 SVGIG, per germline (reference sequence). The trim removed 1 base at V and 6 bases at J, leaving 9 bases unmatched. CDR3 region: CAWSESGTGGVDGYTF. Here the CDR3 DNA reads TGTGCCTGGAGTGAGTCCGGGACAGGGGGCGTCGATGGCTACACCTTC.

The chain couples TRBV5-1 to TRBJ2-1; 10 bases map to TRBD2. V lost 4 bases and J lost 4; bases outside the gene matches: 17. This CDR3 spans 19 amino acids. Germline V gene sequence: CDR1 SGHRS, CDR2 YFSETQ. The CDR3: CASSPVVLAGPEGYNEQFF. CDR3 sequence (DNA): TGCGCCAGCAGCCCCGTGGTACTAGCGGGACCCGAGGGATACAATGAGCAGTTCTTC.

A single count supports this clone. The rearrangement joins TRBV5-1 to TRBJ1-2; maybe TRBD1 (5 bases). Germline V lookup: CDR1 SGHRS, CDR2 YFSETQ. V was pared by 4 bases and J by 8 bases, with 15 bases between. The CDR3 is 13 amino acids. This CDR3 reads CASSGPVREGYTF. Here the CDR3 DNA reads TGCGCCAGCAGCGGTCCGGTCAGGGAGGGCTACACCTTC.

The rearrangement uses TRBV19 and TRBJ1-2, with 8 nucleotides matching TRBD1. The V gene's germline CDR1 is LNHDA and CDR2 SQIVND (reference sequence). With 3 bases clipped from V and 3 bases from J, the junction kept 9 bases outside the gene matches. The length of the CDR3 is 16 residues. In nucleotides, the CDR3 is TGTGCCAGTAGTATTCCTCGCCAGGGGGCAGACTATGGCTACACCTTC. Encoded protein: CASSIPRQGADYGYTF.

V is TRBV7-2 and J is TRBJ1-2; a possible D gene is TRBD1 (6 bases). Trimming removed 5 bases at V and 3 bases at J, with 19 bases between. The CDR3 contains 16 residues. Germline CDR1 SGHTA, CDR2 FQGNSA. The chain's CDR3 is CASSRQKQGGDYGYTF. CDR3 coding DNA: TGTGCCAGCAGCCGTCAGAAACAGGGTGGGGACTATGGCTACACCTTC.